A single sample gave rise to the 16 T cell receptor beta chains below, sequenced in a study of regulatory T cells in long-lasting Graves disease. Time point described: newly diagnosed GD, antithyroid drugs for less than 3 months. With RNA extracted from PBMCs as input, the TCR library was made. The TCR beta library used iRepertoire HTBI primers with Arm-PCR amplification of CDR3. MiXCR, applied by TCRdb to the multiplex PCR reads, yields one record per CDR3 protein. The sample includes 550,000 to 650,000 distinct CDR3 sequences, approximately 16% seen only once; the top ten take more than 10%. This sample also appeared in a second study, on T cells in Graves' hyperthyroidism and ophthalmopathy.

The material sequenced was peripheral blood mononuclear cells (PBMCs), taken at new diagnosis, from a patient treated with antithyroid drugs. These receptors came from a man aged 18 to 30 with Graves disease.

The V call is TRBV12-3 or TRBV12-4, the J call TRBJ1-1; no clear D gene. The V gene lost 1 base and the J gene lost 7 bases, with 7 bases spanning the gap. This CDR3 spans 12 amino acids. CDR3 DNA sequence: TGTGCCAGCAGTTTAGGCCTTCGTGAAGCTTTCTTT. Encoded protein: CASSLGLREAFF.

This clonotype was observed at least ten times. The CDR3 reads CASSRKGGLRERNEQYF. As DNA, the CDR3 is TGTGCCAGCAGTCGTAAGGGGGGCCTTCGGGAGCGCAACGAGCAGTACTTC. V is TRBV6-1 and J is TRBJ2-7; D might be TRBD1 or TRBD2, each matching 6 bases. The CDR3 sequence is 17 residues long. The V end was cut by 5 bases, the J end by 5 bases, with 25 bases between. Per the germline V gene, CDR1 is MNHNS and CDR2 is SASEGT.

In this sample, this clonotype turned up a few times. The chain combines TRBV29-1 with TRBJ2-7; no definite D call. Germline V gene data show CDR1 as SQVTM and CDR2 as ANQGSEA. V shed 2 bases and J shed 4 bases, with 6 bases lying between them. The CDR3 contains 11 residues. The CDR3 DNA reads TGCAGCGTTGAAAAAGGATACGAGCAGTACTTC. This gives the protein CSVEKGYEQYF.

This clonotype was seen repeatedly, ten times or more. The rearrangement uses TRBV30 and TRBJ1-1; D is unresolved. This CDR3 has 14 amino acids. Per the germline V gene, CDR1 is GTSNPN and CDR2 is SVGIG (reference sequence). V was trimmed by 1 base and J by 1 base, leaving 10 bases between them. CDR3 protein: CAWSALSENTEAFF. The CDR3 DNA reads as TGTGCCTGGAGTGCTTTGTCAGAGAACACTGAAGCTTTCTTT.

At least ten counts were recorded for this clonotype. V is TRBV6-1 and J is TRBJ1-1; D possibly corresponds to TRBD1 (5 bases). V shed 2 bases and J shed 0 bases, with 7 bases lying between them. CDR1 MNHNS and CDR2 SASEGT come from the germline V gene. This CDR3 is built from 14 residues. The CDR3 loop is CASSERGMNTEAFF. The CDR3, as DNA: TGTGCCAGCAGTGAAAGGGGCATGAACACTGAAGCTTTCTTT.

This clonotype showed up just a few times. This chain uses TRBV11-2 with TRBJ2-1, with a weak D call TRBD2 (5 bases). The CDR3 contains 12 residues. With 5 bases removed from V and 8 bases from J, the gap between germline ends came to 10 bases. Germline CDR1 and CDR2: SGHAT and FQNNGV. The CDR3 sequence is CASSPPGDEQFF. DNA for the CDR3: TGTGCCAGCAGCCCCCCCGGGGATGAGCAGTTCTTC. Using reference TRBV11-2 and TRBJ2-1 for the parts outside the CDR3, the full variable domain is EAGVAQSPRYKIIEKRQSVAFWCNPISGHATLYWYQQILGQGPKLLIQFQNNGVVDDSQLPKDRFSAERLKGVDSTLKIQPAKLEDSAVYLCASSPPGDEQFFGPGTRLTVL.

The CDR3 coding sequence is TGCGCCAGCAGCCAAGAACCCGGGACTAGCGGGTCTACCGGGGAGCTGTTTTTT. Translation: CASSQEPGTSGSTGELFF. This sequence joins TRBV4-1 and TRBJ2-2, with TRBD2 identical over 12 bases. Per the germline V gene, CDR1 is MGHRA and CDR2 is YSYEKL. J was trimmed by 5 bases and V by 0 bases; bases with no gene match: 7. There are 18 residues in the CDR3.

This clonotype came up many times. V usage is TRBV12-3 or TRBV12-4 and J usage is TRBJ2-4, with 8 bases lining up with TRBD1. Losses at the gene ends were 3 bases for V and 2 bases for J; bases not matched to a gene: 6. This CDR3 is 16 amino acids long. CDR3 sequence reads: CASSFGQGGSKNIQYF. CDR3 in DNA: TGTGCCAGCAGTTTCGGACAGGGCGGGTCCAAAAACATTCAGTACTTC.

With regard to this clonotype: This may be a read error, as it is one base from a much larger clone. This chain links TRBV6-1 with TRBJ2-7; no clear D. The CDR3 extends over 12 amino acids. The germline CDR1 and CDR2 sequences are MNHNS and SASEGT. The CDR3 reads CTSSEDGNEQYF. CDR3 in DNA: TGTACCAGCAGTGAAGACGGCAACGAGCAGTACTTC.

This clonotype was seen only a few times. The chain uses TRBV28 and TRBJ1-2, with D possibly TRBD1 on 5 matching bases. The germline V gene encodes CDR1 MDHEN and CDR2 SYDVKM. The CDR3 totals 15 residues. V lost 8 bases to trimming and J lost 5 bases, with 21 bases between them. The CDR3 sequence: CASRYLGRSTYGYTF. The CDR3 DNA follows: TGTGCCAGCCGCTATCTGGGACGGAGCACGTATGGCTACACCTTC.

The sample holds many counts of this clonotype. The rearrangement links TRBV12-3 or TRBV12-4 to TRBJ1-1; 12 bases agree with TRBD1. This CDR3 spans 15 amino acids. Trimming removed 6 bases from V and 3 bases from J; junction bases left unmatched: 5. The CDR3 loop reads CASSHGTGGYTEAFF. In DNA, the CDR3 is TGTGCCAGCAGCCACGGGACAGGGGGCTACACTGAAGCTTTCTTT.

This clonotype was detected only a few times. The chain links TRBV20-1 to TRBJ2-7; 9 bases match TRBD2. This CDR3 is built from 15 residues. Germline V CDR1 and CDR2: DFQATT, SNEGSKA (reference sequence). The trim removed 3 bases at V and 3 bases at J, leaving 9 bases unmatched. The CDR3, as DNA: TGCAGTGCTAGGATGATTAGCGGGAGACTCTACGAGCAGTACTTC. Its protein is CSARMISGRLYEQYF.

J is TRBJ2-5 and V is TRBV5-1, with D possibly matching TRBD1 (5 bases). Trimming pared 0 bases from V and 7 bases from J, leaving 13 bases between. The CDR3 is made up of 14 amino acids. From germline, CDR1 is SGHRS and CDR2 YFSETQ. As DNA, the CDR3 is TGCGCCAGCAGCTTGGAACAGGCCTCCCCGACCCAGTACTTC. This codes for CASSLEQASPTQYF.

A few counts support this clonotype. This sequence joins TRBV27 and TRBJ1-5; D call uncertain. The germline V gene has CDR1 MNHEY and CDR2 SMNVEV (reference sequence). V was pared by 6 bases and J by 4 bases, with 16 bases between. The CDR3 sequence is 15 residues long. The CDR3 sequence is CASSLHPGPNQPQHF. The CDR3 coding sequence is TGTGCCAGCAGCTTACATCCCGGGCCAAATCAGCCCCAGCATTTT.

The V gene is TRBV20-1, the J gene TRBJ2-1, with TRBD2 matching over 12 bases. Germline CDR1 and CDR2: DFQATT and SNEGSKA (reference sequence). The CDR3 loop spans 13 amino acids. The CDR3 DNA follows: TGCAGCACGTCTAGCGGGAGGGACAATGAGCAGTTCTTC. This translates into CSTSSGRDNEQFF.

About this clonotype: A read error may produce the germline difference seen at one junction end. The V gene is TRBV10-1, the J gene TRBJ2-5, with TRBD2 as a possible D gene (6 bases). The CDR3 spans 16 residues. The V gene's germline CDR1 is WNHNN and CDR2 SYGVQD (reference sequence). The CDR3 DNA reads TGCGCCAGCAGTGCCGTGGTGGGGGGATCCCGAGAGACCCAGTGCTTC. It yields the protein CASSAVVGGSRETQCF.